The 21 T cell receptor beta chains below all came from one sample that was sequenced in a study of metastatic and nonmetastatic thyroid tumors. TCRdb reassembled clones from the PCR reads with MiXCR. The table has fewer than 55,000 clones, roughly 15% seen once; the top ten hold 20% to 25%. Before thyroid surgery, none of the patients had received any treatment. What was sequenced was blood. The receptors stem from a female donor with papillary thyroid cancer or a benign thyroid nodule (not recorded which). Some clones in this sample may be carry-over from other donors' samples.

This clone showed up just a few times. V is TRBV6-5 and J is TRBJ2-7; D unresolved. The CDR3 is 14 residues long. Germline V gene lookup returns CDR1 MNHEY and CDR2 SVGAGI. V lost 2 bases, J lost 5 bases, and 13 bases lay in between. CDR3 amino acids: CASSYGSVKNEQYF. The CDR3 DNA reads as TGTGCCAGCAGTTACGGATCGGTGAAAAACGAGCAGTACTTC.

This clone has ten or more counts. This chain links TRBV12-5 with TRBJ2-1; 7 nucleotides match TRBD1. Per the germline V gene, CDR1 is LGHNT and CDR2 is FRNRAP. With 7 bases clipped from V and 6 bases from J, the junction kept 6 bases outside the gene matches. CDR3 length equals 13 residues. CDR3 nucleotides: TGTGCTAGTGCCCCCTCAGGGGGCAATGAGCAGTTCTTC. As protein: CASAPSGGNEQFF. Complete variable domain (other parts from reference TRBV12-5 and TRBJ2-1): DARVTQTPRHKVTEMGQEVTMRCQPILGHNTVFWYRQTMMQGLELLAYFRNRAPLDDSGMPKDRFSAEMPDATLATLKIQPSEPRDSAVYFCASAPSGGNEQFFGPGTRLTVL.

The V gene is TRBV10-3, the J gene TRBJ1-5; 7 nucleotides align to TRBD1. The ends lost 0 bases at V and 7 bases at J; junction bases unmatched: 6. CDR1 and CDR2 from the germline V gene are ENHRY and SYGVKD. The CDR3 has 15 amino acids. The CDR3 DNA reads TGTGCCATCAGTGAGTCTGATTCAGGGGGGCAGCCCCAGCATTTT. Its protein product is CAISESDSGGQPQHF.

V and J are TRBV5-4 and TRBJ2-5, with 9 bases that match TRBD1. V lost 3 bases to trimming and J lost 5 bases; unmatched junction nucleotides: 8. Germline V lookup: CDR1 SGHNT, CDR2 YYREEE (reference sequence). There are 15 residues in the CDR3. This CDR3 reads CASSSGTGCRETQYF. CDR3 nucleotides: TGTGCCAGCAGCTCCGGGACAGGGTGCCGGGAGACCCAGTACTTC.

This clone was recorded at least ten times. The chain couples TRBV7-9 to TRBJ1-1; possibly TRBD1 for D (5 bases). Trimming left V 2 bases short and J 1 base short, with 5 bases between. The CDR3 length is 13 residues. Germline values: CDR1 SEHNR, CDR2 FQNEAQ (reference sequence). CDR3 amino acids: CASSLQGNTEAFF. CDR3 sequence (DNA): TGTGCCAGCAGCTTACAGGGGAACACTGAAGCTTTCTTT.

This clone was detected ten times or more. This chain links TRBV19 with TRBJ1-5; D is ambiguous. In germline, CDR1 is LNHDA, CDR2 SQIVND (reference sequence). V lost 10 bases, J lost 0 bases, and 16 bases lay in between. The CDR3 length is 15 residues. CDR3 DNA sequence: TGTGCCACCTCAAGGGATGGAGATAGCAATCAGCCCCAGCATTTT. Protein: CATSRDGDSNQPQHF.

As regards this clone: Compared with germline, one end of the junction differs, possibly owing to a read error. The chain carries TRBV4-2 and TRBJ1-4; D is perhaps TRBD1 (5 bases). In germline, CDR1 is LGHNA, CDR2 YNFKEQ. This CDR3 has 14 amino acids. In nucleotides, the CDR3 is TGTGTCAGCATCCCGATTGGGGGAATCGGAAAACTGTTTTTT. Its translation: CVSIPIGGIGKLFF.

This clone was found many times. The chain couples TRBV29-1 to TRBJ1-1; no clear D gene. Per the germline V gene, CDR1 is SQVTM and CDR2 is ANQGSEA. V lost 0 bases, J lost 5 bases, and 13 bases lay in between. The CDR3 has 14 amino acids. The CDR3 nucleotides read TGCAGCGTTGAAGATCGAGGAGGAGGAACTGAAGCTTTCTTT. It is translated as CSVEDRGGGTEAFF.

This clone was detected ten times or more. The chain has TRBV20-1 and TRBJ1-1; D ambiguous. The CDR3 sequence is 13 residues long. V dropped 2 bases and J dropped 0 bases, with 7 bases sitting between them. The germline V gene has CDR1 DFQATT and CDR2 SNEGSKA (reference sequence). The CDR3 protein is CSARHGMNTEAFF. The CDR3 DNA reads as TGCAGTGCTAGACACGGGATGAACACTGAAGCTTTCTTT.

This clone has a count of ten or more. The chain combines TRBV12-3 or TRBV12-4 with TRBJ2-1; a weak D match, TRBD1 (5 bases). V shed 3 bases and J shed 3 bases, with 9 bases lying between them. The CDR3 spans 14 residues. In DNA, the CDR3 is TGTGCCAGCAGTTTTACAGGTGTCTACAATGAGCAGTTCTTC. This gives the protein CASSFTGVYNEQFF.

This clone was seen a few times. A much larger clonotype is one base distant, so this may be a read error. The rearrangement uses TRBV20-1 and TRBJ2-3; unclear D gene. The germline V gene has CDR1 DFQATT and CDR2 SNEGSKA (reference sequence). The CDR3 runs to 12 residues. The V end lost 4 bases, the J end lost 2 bases, and 7 bases lay between the germline ends. CDR3 protein: CSATRSTDTQYF. The CDR3 DNA reads as TGCAGTGCTACCAGGTCCACAGATACGCAGTATTTT.

This clone was counted at least ten times. The chain couples TRBV6-1 to TRBJ2-6, with D unresolved. The V gene lost 6 bases and the J gene lost 0 bases, with 12 bases spanning the gap. CDR3 length: 16 residues. Germline values: CDR1 MNHNS, CDR2 SASEGT. Written as DNA, the CDR3 is TGTGCCAGCAGCTCCACAAGGGCCTCTGGGGCCAACGTCCTGACTTTC. This encodes CASSSTRASGANVLTF.

Ten or more counts support this clone. The chain combines TRBV28 with TRBJ1-1, with 7 bases matching TRBD1. J gave up 1 base and V 7 bases, and 9 bases lay outside the gene matches. The CDR3 is 15 residues long. Germline CDR1 and CDR2: MDHEN and SYDVKM. The CDR3 nucleotides read TGTGCCAGCACCCCAGGGGGGAGGGGGAACACTGAAGCTTTCTTT. Residues: CASTPGGRGNTEAFF. The full variable domain, rest sourced from reference TRBV28 and TRBJ1-1, is DVKVTQSSRYLVKRTGEKVFLECVQDMDHENMFWYRQDPGLGLRLIYFSYDVKMKEKGDIPEGYSVSREKKERFSLILESASTNQTSMYLCASTPGGRGNTEAFFGQGTRLTVV.

The chain links TRBV12-3 or TRBV12-4 to TRBJ2-5, with D possibly being TRBD1 (6 bases). This CDR3 spans 14 amino acids. V dropped 1 base and J dropped 5 bases, with 11 bases sitting between them. DNA for the CDR3: TGTGCCAGCAGTTTAGGAGGGGGACGTGAGACCCAGTACTTC. Translating it yields CASSLGGGRETQYF.

This chain joins TRBV6-1 and TRBJ2-7, with D hard to call. The CDR3 has 14 residues. Trimming left V 6 bases short and J 0 bases short, with 12 bases between. Germline V gene sequence: CDR1 MNHNS, CDR2 SASEGT. CDR3 bases: TGTGCCAGCAGGTGGTACAGTGACTCCTACGAGCAGTACTTC. Protein product: CASRWYSDSYEQYF.

CDR3 protein: CAWFRVGDNEQFF. CDR3 nucleotide sequence: TGTGCCTGGTTCCGGGTTGGGGATAATGAGCAGTTCTTC. The V and J genes are TRBV6-1 and TRBJ2-1; D uncertain. Germline CDR1 and CDR2: MNHNS and SASEGT. The CDR3 spans 13 residues. V gave up 11 bases and J gave up 7 bases, with 18 bases separating them.

Points on this clone: A much larger clone differs by one base, so this may be a read error. The sample carries other DNA sequences with the same CDR3. The V call is TRBV24-1, the J call TRBJ1-1, with D unclear. Per germline, CDR1 KGHDR and CDR2 SFDVKD. The V and J ends lost 1 base and 10 bases respectively, with 15 bases between them. The CDR3 spans 14 residues. The CDR3 DNA is TGTGCCACCAGTGATTTCCAGAGGAGTCGGGGAGCTTTCTTT. Translating it yields CATSDFQRSRGAFF.

In this sample, this clone turned up many times. This chain connects TRBV10-2 to TRBJ2-7; 7 nucleotides agree with TRBD1. From germline, CDR1 is WSHSY and CDR2 SAAADI. This CDR3 region has 13 residues. J lost 1 base, V lost 6 bases, and 3 bases had no gene match. The CDR3 is CASRQGESYEQYF. CDR3 nucleotides: TGCGCCAGCAGGCAGGGGGAGTCCTACGAGCAGTACTTC.

This clone was detected many times. The chain uses TRBV5-1 and TRBJ2-5; 8 nucleotides agree with TRBD1. The CDR3 is 15 amino acids. The germline CDR1 and CDR2 sequences are SGHRS and YFSETQ. Trimming took 0 bases from V and 2 from J; bases not matched to a gene: 3. DNA of the CDR3: TGCGCCAGCAGCTTGGTTACAGGGGGACAAGAGACCCAGTACTTC. This gives the protein CASSLVTGGQETQYF.

This clone came up a few times. The chain joins TRBV28 to TRBJ1-1; D is uncertain. The germline V gene has CDR1 MDHEN and CDR2 SYDVKM. V was clipped by 5 bases and J by 1 base, with 8 bases between them. CDR3 length: 13 amino acids. In DNA, the CDR3 is TGTGCCAGCAGTCGCCCGAAGAACACTGAAGCTTTCTTT. It specifies CASSRPKNTEAFF.

Concerning this clone itself: A much more abundant neighbour one base away suggests this may be a read error. This chain uses TRBV5-1 with TRBJ1-1; D is perhaps TRBD1 (5 bases). CDR3 length: 13 residues. V was shortened by 4 bases and J by 5 bases, with 12 bases between the two germline ends. CDR1 and CDR2 from the germline V gene are SGHRS and YFSETQ. The CDR3 nucleotides are TGCGCCAGCAGCCTGGGGGGGGATACTGAAGCTTTCTTT. Protein sequence: CASSLGGDTEAFF.